The 21 T cell receptor beta chains reported below all come from one sample, sequenced in a study of blood T cell repertoires in COVID-19. The table came from immunoSEQ multiplex PCR; TCRdb's copy has only in-frame clones and leaves some out. In the table there are about 190,000 clones, about 78% of which are singletons. The source material was PBMCs or T cells enriched from blood (not recorded which). Receptor source: a woman between 45 and 60 years old who had recovered from COVID-19.

The J gene is TRBJ2-7, the V gene TRBV19; 9 bases match TRBD1. This CDR3 region has 15 residues. Germline-derived CDR1 and CDR2 are LNHDA and SQIVND (reference sequence). Germline trimming cut 3 bases from V and 2 bases from J; bases unmatched to any gene: 5. DNA for the CDR3: TGTGCCAGTAGTATCACCGGGACAGGGACCTACGAGCAGTACTTC. As protein: CASSITGTGTYEQYF.

V and J are TRBV19 and TRBJ2-2; D is perhaps TRBD1 (6 bases). V was clipped by 3 bases and J by 2 bases, with 16 bases between them. The V gene's germline CDR1 is LNHDA and CDR2 SQIVND (reference sequence). The CDR3 runs 17 residues. The CDR3, as DNA: TGTGCCAGTAGTATTCCAGTCACAGGGCTTAACACCGGGGAGCTGTTTTTT. Its protein is CASSIPVTGLNTGELFF.

DNA for the CDR3: TGTGCCAGCAGCGGACGGACAGGGGCAGAGACCCAGTACTTC. It is translated as CASSGRTGAETQYF. This chain connects TRBV7-9 to TRBJ2-5; 9 nucleotides match TRBD1. The V gene end was trimmed by 5 bases and the J gene end by 4 bases; junction bases not matched to a gene: 5. CDR3 length: 14 residues. The germline CDR1 and CDR2 sequences are SEHNR and FQNEAQ (reference sequence).

This rearrangement joins TRBV30 to TRBJ2-7; D is unclear. Germline V lookup: CDR1 GTSNPN, CDR2 SVGIG (reference sequence). The CDR3 is 8 residues long. The V end was cut by 8 bases, the J end by 5 bases, with 4 bases between. The CDR3 sequence: CASNEQYF. As DNA, the CDR3 is TGTGCCAGCAACGAGCAGTACTTC.

This chain links TRBV6-5 with TRBJ1-2, with D unclear. The germline V gene encodes CDR1 MNHEY and CDR2 SVGAGI. The CDR3 loop spans 13 amino acids. Trimming cost V 2 bases and J 7 bases, with 11 bases left between them. As DNA, the CDR3 is TGTGCCAGCAGTTACATCGGGGAAGGTGGCTACACCTTC. Translated, it gives CASSYIGEGGYTF.

This chain uses TRBV5-1 with TRBJ1-2; no definite D call. From germline, CDR1 is SGHRS and CDR2 YFSETQ. The V end lost 1 base, the J end lost 2 bases, and 3 bases lay between the germline ends. This CDR3 has 12 amino acids. CDR3: CASSLSNYGYTF. Here the CDR3 DNA reads TGCGCCAGCAGCTTGTCGAACTATGGCTACACCTTC.

This clone was found once. The CDR3 does not close with the conserved phenylalanine or tryptophan, likely indicating a read error. The rearrangement uses TRBV2 and TRBJ1-1; 7 nucleotides match TRBD1. From germline, CDR1 is SNHLY and CDR2 FYNNEI. The V segment lost 4 bases and the J segment 1 base; nucleotides outside the gene matches: 6. This CDR3 is built from 15 residues. The CDR3 DNA reads TGTGCCAGCAGTGTATACAGGGGTGGGAACACTGAAGCTTTCCTT. As protein: CASSVYRGGNTEAFL.

This clone was seen a single time. The chain employs TRBV5-1 and TRBJ1-1; 9 bases match TRBD1. Germline loops: CDR1 SGHRS, CDR2 YFSETQ. Trimming cost V 4 bases and J 6 bases; bases outside gene matches: 10. CDR3 size: 15 residues. The CDR3, as DNA: TGCGCCAGCAGCCCCCTACAGGGGGCTGGGTCTGAAGCTTTCTTT. Translating it yields CASSPLQGAGSEAFF. The whole variable domain, filled in from reference TRBV5-1 and TRBJ1-1, reads KAGVTQTPRYLIKTRGQQVTLSCSPISGHRSVSWYQQTPGQGLQFLFEYFSETQRNKGNFPGRFSGRQFSNSRSEMNVSTLELGDSALYLCASSPLQGAGSEAFFGQGTRLTVV.

The chain combines TRBV9 with TRBJ1-1, with TRBD1 identical over 7 bases. Germline-derived CDR1 and CDR2 are SGDLS and YYNGEE. The length of the CDR3 is 12 residues. The junction had 0 bases not matched to a gene; V was cut back by 5 bases and J by 2 bases. CDR3 protein: CASRGGNTEAFF. The CDR3 DNA follows: TGTGCCAGCAGAGGGGGCAACACTGAAGCTTTCTTT. Full variable domain (outside the CDR3, taken from reference TRBV9 and TRBJ1-1): DSGVTQTPKHLITATGQRVTLRCSPRSGDLSVYWYQQSLDQGLQFLIQYYNGEERAKGNILERFSAQQFPDLHSELNLSSLELGDSALYFCASRGGNTEAFFGQGTRLTVV.

This clone was observed a single time. The chain carries TRBV7-2 and TRBJ1-1, with D tentatively TRBD1 (6 bases). The CDR3 runs to 15 residues. Germline CDR1 SGHTA, CDR2 FQGNSA. V dropped 6 bases and J dropped 10 bases, with 24 bases sitting between them. Written as DNA, the CDR3 is TGTGCCAGCAGTAGACCCCAGGGGACGCCGAAGCGAGCTTTCTTT. It specifies CASSRPQGTPKRAFF. Full variable domain (outside the CDR3, taken from reference TRBV7-2 and TRBJ1-1): GAGVSQSPSNKVTEKGKDVELRCDPISGHTALYWYRQSLGQGLEFLIYFQGNSAPDKSGLPSDRFSAERTGGSVSTLTIQRTQQEDSAVYLCASSRPQGTPKRAFFGQGTRLTVV.

The chain employs TRBV6-6 and TRBJ1-3; tentatively, D is TRBD1 (5 bases). The V and J ends lost 6 bases and 2 bases respectively, with 11 bases between them. CDR3 length equals 14 residues. Germline values: CDR1 MNHNY, CDR2 SVGAGI (reference sequence). CDR3 sequence (DNA): TGTGCCAGCAGCAACCGGGGGGCTGGAAACACCATATATTTT. It yields the protein CASSNRGAGNTIYF.

This clone occurred a few times. This chain uses TRBV28 with TRBJ2-2; D is unclear. The CDR3 consists of 12 residues. CDR1 and CDR2 from the germline V gene are MDHEN and SYDVKM. Trimming left V 10 bases short and J 1 base short, with 7 bases between. CDR3 bases: TGTGCCACCTACCAGAACACCGGGGAGCTGTTTTTT. This gives the protein CATYQNTGELFF.

V and J are TRBV28 and TRBJ1-2, with D maybe TRBD1 (5 bases). The germline V gene encodes CDR1 MDHEN and CDR2 SYDVKM. CDR3 length: 13 amino acids. V was clipped by 1 base and J by 3 bases, with 6 bases between them. CDR3 DNA: TGTGCCAGCAGTTTATTAGGGGACTATGGCTACACCTTC. Translating gives CASSLLGDYGYTF.

The chain has TRBV4-2 and TRBJ1-2, with 7 positions matching TRBD1. The CDR3 has 16 residues. Per germline, CDR1 LGHNA and CDR2 YNFKEQ. The J segment lost 4 bases and the V segment lost 3 bases, leaving 11 bases of the junction unmatched. The CDR3 DNA is TGTGCCAGCAGCCAGGGGCGCGGCGGACAGGCCTATGGCTACACCTTC. As protein: CASSQGRGGQAYGYTF.

This clone was seen just once. The chain recombines TRBV6-5 with TRBJ1-6; 7 bases align to TRBD1. Germline V gene lookup returns CDR1 MNHEY and CDR2 SVGAGI. With 6 bases clipped from V and 6 bases from J, the junction kept 8 bases outside the gene matches. The CDR3 runs 15 residues. CDR3 coding DNA: TGTGCCAGCAGCCTCACTAACAGGGGTAATTCACCCCTCCACTTT. Amino acid sequence: CASSLTNRGNSPLHF.

For the CDR3, the DNA is TGTGCCAGCAGCCCGGGGGGCCGGCCCTACGAGCAGTACTTC. Its protein product is CASSPGGRPYEQYF. The chain couples TRBV5-4 to TRBJ2-7; TRBD2 might be the D (7 bases). The CDR3 is 14 amino acids. CDR1 and CDR2 from the germline V gene are SGHNT and YYREEE (reference sequence). V lost 4 bases and J lost 2, with 13 bases in between.

The chain couples TRBV12-5 to TRBJ2-2; TRBD2 aligns across 7 bases. Germline V CDR1 and CDR2: LGHNT, FRNRAP. The V gene end was trimmed by 1 base and the J gene end by 4 bases; junction bases not matched to a gene: 9. The length of the CDR3 is 17 residues. The CDR3 loop is CASGLEIGLAATGELFF. The CDR3 nucleotides are TGTGCTAGTGGTTTGGAGATAGGGCTAGCGGCCACCGGGGAGCTGTTTTTT. The full variable domain, in which reference TRBV12-5 and TRBJ2-2 provide the parts outside the CDR3, is DARVTQTPRHKVTEMGQEVTMRCQPILGHNTVFWYRQTMMQGLELLAYFRNRAPLDDSGMPKDRFSAEMPDATLATLKIQPSEPRDSAVYFCASGLEIGLAATGELFFGEGSRLTVL.

This clone was counted only a few times. The V and J genes are TRBV6-5 and TRBJ1-3, with D possibly matching TRBD1 (6 bases). V was cut by 8 bases and J by 4 bases, with 15 bases left in between. CDR1 and CDR2 (germline): MNHEY, SVGAGI. The CDR3 length is 14 residues. In DNA form, the CDR3 reads TGTGCCAGCTGGGGTGGGACAAGAGGAAACACCATATATTTT. Translating it yields CASWGGTRGNTIYF.

The chain carries TRBV29-1 and TRBJ2-5; 9 bases match TRBD1. This CDR3 has 13 residues. CDR1 is SQVTM and CDR2 is ANQGSEA in the germline V gene. V shed 5 bases and J 4 bases; nucleotides not matched to a gene: 5. The CDR3: CSVFTGGGETQYF. CDR3 in DNA: TGCAGCGTTTTTACAGGGGGCGGAGAGACCCAGTACTTC.

V usage is TRBV3-1 (or the pseudogene TRBV3-2) and J usage is TRBJ2-1, with 10 bases fitting TRBD1. V was pared by 4 bases and J by 8 bases, with 5 bases of the junction left unmatched. CDR3 length: 14 amino acids. Looked up from germline, CDR1 is LGHDT and CDR2 is YNNKEL (reference sequence). CDR3 nucleotides: TGTGCCAGCAGCCTGGCGGGGACAGGGGATGAGCAGTTCTTC. It specifies CASSLAGTGDEQFF.

The chain recombines TRBV7-9 with TRBJ1-3; D might be TRBD1 (5 bases). The CDR3 sequence is 12 residues long. Germline V gene sequence: CDR1 SEHNR, CDR2 FQNEAQ (reference sequence). V was pared by 1 base and J by 7 bases, with 5 bases between. CDR3 loop: CASSLGQNTIYF. DNA for the CDR3: TGTGCCAGCAGCTTAGGACAGAACACCATATATTTT.